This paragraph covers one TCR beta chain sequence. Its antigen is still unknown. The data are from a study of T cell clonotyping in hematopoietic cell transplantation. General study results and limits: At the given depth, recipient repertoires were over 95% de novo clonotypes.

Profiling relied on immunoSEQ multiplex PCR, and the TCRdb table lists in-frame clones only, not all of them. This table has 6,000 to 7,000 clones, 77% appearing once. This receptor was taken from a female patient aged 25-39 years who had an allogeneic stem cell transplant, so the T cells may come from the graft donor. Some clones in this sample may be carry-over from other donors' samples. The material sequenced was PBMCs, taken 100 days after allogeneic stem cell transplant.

CDR3 nucleotides: TGTGCCAGCAGTACAGGGTTCCACTACGAGCAGTACTTC. Its translation: CASSTGFHYEQYF. The chain links TRBV6-5 to TRBJ2-7; D possibly corresponds to TRBD1 (6 bases). Germline CDR1 MNHEY, CDR2 SVGAGI. This CDR3 is 13 amino acids long. The V and J ends lost 5 bases and 3 bases respectively, with 11 bases between them.